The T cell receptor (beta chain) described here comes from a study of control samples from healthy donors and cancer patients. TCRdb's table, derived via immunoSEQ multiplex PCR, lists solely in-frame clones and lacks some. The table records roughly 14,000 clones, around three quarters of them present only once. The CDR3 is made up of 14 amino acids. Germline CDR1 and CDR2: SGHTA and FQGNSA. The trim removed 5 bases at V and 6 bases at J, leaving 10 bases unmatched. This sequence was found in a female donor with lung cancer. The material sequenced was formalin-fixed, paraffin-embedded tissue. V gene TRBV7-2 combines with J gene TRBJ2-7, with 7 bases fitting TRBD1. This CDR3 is CASSLETGIGEQYF. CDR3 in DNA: TGTGCCAGCAGCCTAGAGACAGGGATCGGCGAGCAGTACTTC.